This is a list of T cell receptor beta chains from one sample in a study of OX40 agonist ivuxolimab in advanced cancers. Sequencing used immunoSEQ multiplex PCR; TCRdb keeps in-frame clones, though not all of them. The sample has tens of thousands of clones, about 86% seen once. This sample comprised CD4+ or CD8+ T cells sorted from blood, obtained in a trial of the OX40 agonist ivuxolimab. The receptors shown here come from an adult with an advanced solid tumor such as melanoma, head and neck, liver or kidney cancer. Each CDR3 is given with its conserved first and last residue. D genes are given only for firm matches. Size values are once, few and many counts, or a class for expanded clones, and some rows have none.

cdr3_nt: TGTGCCAGCAGTGGGGACAGGGTGAGCACTGAAGCTTTCTTT
cdr3_aa: CASSGDRVSTEAFF
clone_size: NA
d_call: TRBD1
v_call: TRBV6-1
j_call: TRBJ1-1

cdr3_nt: TGTGCCAGCAGCCCGCGTTCTGGGTTCATAGAGACCCAGTACTTC
cdr3_aa: CASSPRSGFIETQYF
clone_size: NA
d_call: NA
v_call: TRBV9
j_call: TRBJ2-5

cdr3_nt: TGTGCCAGCAGCGTAGCGGAGACCCAGTACTTC
cdr3_aa: CASSVAETQYF
clone_size: NA
d_call: NA
v_call: TRBV9
j_call: TRBJ2-5

cdr3_nt: TGTGCCAGCAGCTTAGCGCGTCTAGCGGGAGTCGGCAATGAGCAGTTCTTC
cdr3_aa: CASSLARLAGVGNEQFF
clone_size: NA
d_call: TRBD2
v_call: TRBV7-9
j_call: TRBJ2-1

cdr3_nt: TGCGCCAGCAGCTCGGGGCTCTCTGAAGCTTTCTTT
cdr3_aa: CASSSGLSEAFF
clone_size: NA
d_call: NA
v_call: TRBV5-1
j_call: TRBJ1-1

cdr3_nt: TGTGCCAGTAGTATCGGCGAGGGTTGGGGGCAGTTCTTC
cdr3_aa: CASSIGEGWGQFF
clone_size: NA
d_call: NA
v_call: TRBV19
j_call: TRBJ2-1

cdr3_nt: TGTGCCAGCAGTTTACGTGGACAGGGGTTTTCCGTAATGAACACTGAAGCTTTCTTT
cdr3_aa: CASSLRGQGFSVMNTEAFF
clone_size: NA
d_call: TRBD1
v_call: TRBV27
j_call: TRBJ1-1

cdr3_nt: TGCGCCAGCAGCCAAGGGACGGGGGAGCTGTTTTTT
cdr3_aa: CASSQGTGELFF
clone_size: once
d_call: NA
v_call: TRBV4-3
j_call: TRBJ2-2

cdr3_nt: TGTGCCAGCAGTCCTACGACAGGGGAGGATGAGCAGTTCTTC
cdr3_aa: CASSPTTGEDEQFF
clone_size: NA
d_call: TRBD1
v_call: TRBV27
j_call: TRBJ2-1

cdr3_nt: TGTGCCAGCAGTTACTCGTCCAGGGAAACCTACGAGCAGTACTTC
cdr3_aa: CASSYSSRETYEQYF
clone_size: once
d_call: NA
v_call: TRBV6-5
j_call: TRBJ2-7

cdr3_nt: TGTGCCAGCAGTCCATGGGGACAGAACTATGGCTACACCTTC
cdr3_aa: CASSPWGQNYGYTF
clone_size: few
d_call: TRBD1
v_call: TRBV27
j_call: TRBJ1-2

cdr3_nt: TGTGCCAGCAGCCCTCGGGACTCTAACACCGGGGAGCTGTTTTTT
cdr3_aa: CASSPRDSNTGELFF
clone_size: NA
d_call: NA
v_call: TRBV9
j_call: TRBJ2-2

cdr3_nt: TGTGCCATCAGTGGACTGGCTACACCCTACGAGCAGTACTTC
cdr3_aa: CAISGLATPYEQYF
clone_size: NA
d_call: NA
v_call: TRBV10-3
j_call: TRBJ2-7